The rows below give T cell receptor beta chains drawn from one sample of a study of blood T cell repertoires in COVID-19. The assay was immunoSEQ multiplex PCR, and TCRdb's table has in-frame clones only and misses some. Among tens of thousands of clones listed, roughly nine tenths were seen once. The sample was peripheral blood. The origin of the receptors is a woman in her sixties with active or convalescent COVID-19. Each CDR3 is given with its conserved first and last residue. Each record gives: clone size, J gene, CDR3 length, D gene, V gene, CDR3 protein, CDR3 DNA. The D gene is left open where the match is weak. Only some rows state a clone size, as once, few, many or a class for expanded clones.

clone_size: .; j_call: TRBJ2-4; cdr3_length: 16; d_call: .; v_call: TRBV6-5; cdr3_aa: CASSYTAPVAKNIQYF; cdr3_nt: TGTGCCAGCAGTTACACCGCCCCGGTAGCCAAAAACATTCAGTACTTC
clone_size: .; j_call: TRBJ2-3; cdr3_length: 19; d_call: TRBD2; v_call: TRBV11-2; cdr3_aa: CASSLVGLAGSFSTDTQYF; cdr3_nt: TGTGCCAGCAGCTTAGTGGGACTAGCGGGGAGTTTTTCCACAGATACGCAGTATTTT
clone_size: .; j_call: TRBJ1-5; cdr3_length: 13; d_call: .; v_call: TRBV18; cdr3_aa: CASSPKGDQPQHF; cdr3_nt: TGTGCCAGCTCACCAAAAGGGGATCAGCCCCAGCATTTT
clone_size: .; j_call: TRBJ2-4; cdr3_length: 18; d_call: TRBD2; v_call: TRBV28; cdr3_aa: CASSLGLAGGLAKNIQYF; cdr3_nt: TGTGCCAGCAGTTTAGGTCTAGCGGGGGGGTTAGCCAAAAACATTCAGTACTTC
clone_size: .; j_call: TRBJ1-6; cdr3_length: 13; d_call: TRBD1; v_call: TRBV30; cdr3_aa: CASVRDRDSPLHF; cdr3_nt: TGTGCCTCGGTCCGGGACAGGGATTCACCCCTCCACTTT
clone_size: .; j_call: TRBJ2-5; cdr3_length: 12; d_call: .; v_call: TRBV6-5; cdr3_aa: CASSYRGETQYF; cdr3_nt: TGTGCCAGCAGTTACCGAGGGGAGACCCAGTACTTC
clone_size: .; j_call: TRBJ2-3; cdr3_length: 15; d_call: .; v_call: TRBV28; cdr3_aa: CASSPGQLNTDTQYF; cdr3_nt: TGTGCCAGCAGTCCAGGACAACTCAACACAGATACGCAGTATTTT
clone_size: .; j_call: TRBJ1-5; cdr3_length: 17; d_call: TRBD1; v_call: TRBV15; cdr3_aa: CATSRDQGGSGNQPQHF; cdr3_nt: TGTGCCACCAGCAGAGATCAAGGGGGCAGCGGCAATCAGCCCCAGCATTTT
clone_size: .; j_call: TRBJ2-7; cdr3_length: 14; d_call: TRBD1; v_call: TRBV5-1; cdr3_aa: CASSSQGAPYEQYF; cdr3_nt: TGCGCCAGCAGCTCACAGGGGGCCCCCTACGAGCAGTACTTC
clone_size: .; j_call: TRBJ1-2; cdr3_length: 14; d_call: .; v_call: TRBV5-6; cdr3_aa: CASSLFGSSYGYTF; cdr3_nt: TGTGCCAGCAGCTTGTTCGGGTCCTCTTATGGCTACACCTTC
clone_size: .; j_call: TRBJ2-3; cdr3_length: 17; d_call: TRBD2; v_call: TRBV23-1; cdr3_aa: CASSQSTSASSTDTQYF; cdr3_nt: TGCGCCAGCAGTCAATCGACTAGCGCTTCTAGCACAGATACGCAGTATTTT
clone_size: .; j_call: TRBJ2-5; cdr3_length: 13; d_call: .; v_call: TRBV15; cdr3_aa: CATSRGTEETQYF; cdr3_nt: TGTGCCACCAGCAGAGGGACAGAAGAGACCCAGTACTTC
clone_size: .; j_call: TRBJ2-1; cdr3_length: 14; d_call: TRBD2; v_call: TRBV4-2; cdr3_aa: CASSPGLAVNEQFF; cdr3_nt: TGTGCCAGCAGCCCGGGACTAGCGGTTAATGAGCAGTTCTTC
clone_size: .; j_call: TRBJ1-2; cdr3_length: 15; d_call: .; v_call: TRBV9; cdr3_aa: CASSPAPQGSYGYTF; cdr3_nt: TGTGCCAGCAGCCCAGCCCCACAGGGATCCTATGGCTACACCTTC
clone_size: .; j_call: TRBJ1-2; cdr3_length: 12; d_call: .; v_call: TRBV4-1; cdr3_aa: CASSQERDGYTF; cdr3_nt: TGCGCCAGCAGCCAAGAACGGGATGGCTACACCTTC
clone_size: once; j_call: TRBJ1-2; cdr3_length: 15; d_call: TRBD1; v_call: TRBV6-5; cdr3_aa: CASSYTGTGDIGYTF; cdr3_nt: TGTGCCAGCAGTTACACCGGGACAGGAGACATCGGCTACACCTTC
clone_size: .; j_call: TRBJ2-1; cdr3_length: 15; d_call: TRBD1; v_call: TRBV14; cdr3_aa: CASSQVGQGIVGQFF; cdr3_nt: TGTGCCAGCAGCCAAGTGGGACAGGGGATTGTAGGGCAGTTCTTC
clone_size: .; j_call: TRBJ2-3; cdr3_length: 14; d_call: .; v_call: TRBV7-2; cdr3_aa: CASSLVGGTDTQYF; cdr3_nt: TGTGCCAGCAGCTTAGTAGGAGGCACAGATACGCAGTATTTT
clone_size: .; j_call: TRBJ2-1; cdr3_length: 12; d_call: .; v_call: TRBV25-1; cdr3_aa: CASSALAYEQFF; cdr3_nt: TGTGCCAGCAGTGCCCTAGCCTATGAGCAGTTCTTC
clone_size: .; j_call: TRBJ1-2; cdr3_length: 14; d_call: .; v_call: TRBV13; cdr3_aa: CASSLGQDNYGYTF; cdr3_nt: TGTGCCAGCAGCTTAGGACAGGATAACTATGGCTACACCTTC
clone_size: .; j_call: TRBJ2-7; cdr3_length: 14; d_call: TRBD1; v_call: TRBV6-1; cdr3_aa: CASRPGTGAYEQYF; cdr3_nt: TGTGCCAGCAGGCCCGGGACAGGGGCCTACGAGCAGTACTTC
clone_size: .; j_call: TRBJ2-2; cdr3_length: 17; d_call: TRBD2; v_call: TRBV27; cdr3_aa: CASKLFSGGPTTGELFF; cdr3_nt: TGTGCCAGCAAGTTGTTTAGCGGGGGGCCGACCACCGGGGAGCTGTTTTTT
clone_size: .; j_call: TRBJ2-1; cdr3_length: 16; d_call: TRBD2; v_call: TRBV7-3; cdr3_aa: CASSAVKPGGGNEQFF; cdr3_nt: TGTGCCAGCAGCGCTGTTAAACCGGGAGGTGGGAATGAGCAGTTCTTC
clone_size: .; j_call: TRBJ2-7; cdr3_length: 16; d_call: TRBD2; v_call: TRBV4-3; cdr3_aa: CASSQAYGAGTGEQYF; cdr3_nt: TGCGCCAGCAGCCAAGCCTATGGAGCGGGGACGGGCGAGCAGTACTTC
clone_size: .; j_call: TRBJ1-6; cdr3_length: 14; d_call: .; v_call: TRBV19; cdr3_aa: CASTGTSNNSPLHF; cdr3_nt: TGTGCCAGTACGGGGACATCTAATAATTCACCCCTCCACTTT
clone_size: .; j_call: TRBJ2-7; cdr3_length: 14; d_call: .; v_call: TRBV6-5; cdr3_aa: CASSYSNRAYEQYF; cdr3_nt: TGTGCCAGCAGTTACTCCAACAGAGCCTACGAGCAGTACTTC
clone_size: .; j_call: TRBJ2-1; cdr3_length: 14; d_call: TRBD1; v_call: TRBV5-1; cdr3_aa: CASSFGQGRNEQFF; cdr3_nt: TGCGCCAGCAGCTTCGGACAGGGGAGGAATGAGCAGTTCTTC
clone_size: .; j_call: TRBJ1-2; cdr3_length: 17; d_call: TRBD1; v_call: TRBV15; cdr3_aa: CATSRVGQGGANYGYTF; cdr3_nt: TGTGCCACCAGCAGGGTGGGACAGGGGGGAGCTAACTATGGCTACACCTTC
clone_size: .; j_call: TRBJ1-1; cdr3_length: 15; d_call: TRBD1; v_call: TRBV2; cdr3_aa: CASIETGGPNTEAFF; cdr3_nt: TGTGCCAGCATTGAGACAGGGGGACCGAACACTGAAGCTTTCTTT
clone_size: .; j_call: TRBJ2-3; cdr3_length: 14; d_call: .; v_call: TRBV11-3; cdr3_aa: CASSLGGSTDTQYF; cdr3_nt: TGTGCCAGCAGCTTAGGTGGCAGCACAGATACGCAGTATTTT
clone_size: .; j_call: TRBJ1-3; cdr3_length: 15; d_call: .; v_call: TRBV6-5; cdr3_aa: CASSYYTGAGNTIYF; cdr3_nt: TGTGCCAGCAGTTACTATACAGGAGCTGGAAACACCATATATTTT
clone_size: once; j_call: TRBJ2-3; cdr3_length: 18; d_call: TRBD2; v_call: TRBV29-1; cdr3_aa: CSVLGRLAYSEASDTQYF; cdr3_nt: TGCAGCGTTCTCGGGAGACTAGCGTACTCCGAGGCCTCAGATACGCAGTATTTT
clone_size: .; j_call: TRBJ1-2; cdr3_length: 15; d_call: TRBD1; v_call: TRBV5-4; cdr3_aa: CASSSPGQSSYGYTF; cdr3_nt: TGTGCCAGCAGCTCCCCGGGACAGTCTTCCTATGGCTACACCTTC
clone_size: .; j_call: TRBJ2-7; cdr3_length: 14; d_call: .; v_call: TRBV11-3; cdr3_aa: CASSLEGGAYEQYF; cdr3_nt: TGTGCCAGCAGCTTAGAGGGCGGGGCGTACGAGCAGTACTTC
clone_size: .; j_call: TRBJ1-5; cdr3_length: 15; d_call: .; v_call: TRBV5-1; cdr3_aa: CASSLDSGHNQPQHF; cdr3_nt: TGCGCCAGCAGCTTGGATTCAGGGCACAATCAGCCCCAGCATTTT
clone_size: few; j_call: TRBJ1-4; cdr3_length: 16; d_call: .; v_call: TRBV9; cdr3_aa: CASSSGQSGTNEKLFF; cdr3_nt: TGTGCCAGCAGCTCTGGACAGTCGGGCACTAATGAAAAACTGTTTTTT
clone_size: .; j_call: TRBJ2-2; cdr3_length: 19; d_call: TRBD1; v_call: TRBV23-1; cdr3_aa: CASSHPTPTGGKNTGELFF; cdr3_nt: TGCGCCAGCAGTCACCCAACCCCGACAGGGGGAAAAAACACCGGGGAGCTGTTTTTT
clone_size: .; j_call: TRBJ1-1; cdr3_length: 15; d_call: TRBD1; v_call: TRBV6-5; cdr3_aa: CASSYDDRGRLEAFF; cdr3_nt: TGTGCCAGCAGTTACGATGACAGGGGACGCCTTGAAGCTTTCTTT
clone_size: .; j_call: TRBJ2-7; cdr3_length: 14; d_call: .; v_call: TRBV5-1; cdr3_aa: CASSLAGSSYEQYF; cdr3_nt: TGCGCCAGCAGCTTGGCTGGGAGCTCCTACGAGCAGTACTTC
clone_size: .; j_call: TRBJ1-1; cdr3_length: 13; d_call: .; v_call: TRBV6-5; cdr3_aa: CASSYRGVTEAFF; cdr3_nt: TGTGCCAGCAGTTACAGAGGTGTCACTGAAGCTTTCTTT
clone_size: .; j_call: TRBJ2-7; cdr3_length: 12; d_call: .; v_call: TRBV28; cdr3_aa: CASRKQGDEQYF; cdr3_nt: TGTGCCAGCAGGAAGCAGGGCGACGAGCAGTACTTC
clone_size: .; j_call: TRBJ1-5; cdr3_length: 13; d_call: .; v_call: TRBV28; cdr3_aa: CASSGQFNQPQHF; cdr3_nt: TGTGCCAGCAGTGGACAGTTCAATCAGCCCCAGCATTTT
clone_size: .; j_call: TRBJ2-1; cdr3_length: 16; d_call: TRBD2; v_call: TRBV2; cdr3_aa: CASSEFRLAGNNEQFF; cdr3_nt: TGTGCCAGCAGTGAATTCCGACTAGCGGGAAACAATGAGCAGTTCTTC
clone_size: .; j_call: TRBJ2-1; cdr3_length: 16; d_call: TRBD1; v_call: TRBV7-2; cdr3_aa: CASSGAGTGSYNEQFF; cdr3_nt: TGTGCCAGCAGCGGTGCCGGGACAGGCTCCTACAATGAGCAGTTCTTC
clone_size: .; j_call: TRBJ1-3; cdr3_length: 16; d_call: .; v_call: TRBV28; cdr3_aa: CASSLWRGGTGNTIYF; cdr3_nt: TGTGCCAGCAGTTTATGGAGGGGAGGGACTGGAAACACCATATATTTT
clone_size: .; j_call: TRBJ1-5; cdr3_length: 13; d_call: TRBD1; v_call: TRBV6-5; cdr3_aa: CASRWTGTQPQHF; cdr3_nt: TGTGCCAGCAGATGGACAGGGACCCAGCCCCAGCATTTT
clone_size: .; j_call: TRBJ2-3; cdr3_length: 11; d_call: .; v_call: TRBV30; cdr3_aa: CACRQSDTQYF; cdr3_nt: TGTGCCTGTCGACAGTCAGATACGCAGTATTTT
clone_size: .; j_call: TRBJ2-3; cdr3_length: 15; d_call: .; v_call: TRBV4-3; cdr3_aa: CASSQEDWDTDTQYF; cdr3_nt: TGCGCCAGCAGCCAAGAGGACTGGGACACAGATACGCAGTATTTT
clone_size: .; j_call: TRBJ1-1; cdr3_length: 16; d_call: TRBD1; v_call: TRBV6-5; cdr3_aa: CASSYAPGQANTEAFF; cdr3_nt: TGTGCCAGCAGTTACGCCCCGGGACAGGCCAACACTGAAGCTTTCTTT
clone_size: few; j_call: TRBJ1-2; cdr3_length: 12; d_call: .; v_call: TRBV30; cdr3_aa: CAWNPGHYGYTF; cdr3_nt: TGTGCCTGGAATCCAGGGCACTATGGCTACACCTTC
clone_size: .; j_call: TRBJ1-1; cdr3_length: 12; d_call: .; v_call: TRBV10-3; cdr3_aa: CAIKHINTEAFF; cdr3_nt: TGTGCCATCAAACACATTAACACTGAAGCTTTCTTT
clone_size: .; j_call: TRBJ1-5; cdr3_length: 16; d_call: .; v_call: TRBV4-1; cdr3_aa: CASSPRGAGGNQPQHF; cdr3_nt: TGCGCCAGCAGCCCCCGTGGGGCAGGCGGCAATCAGCCCCAGCATTTT
clone_size: .; j_call: TRBJ2-6; cdr3_length: 16; d_call: .; v_call: TRBV9; cdr3_aa: CASSVGQGLGANVLTF; cdr3_nt: TGTGCCAGCAGCGTAGGCCAGGGCCTTGGGGCCAACGTCCTGACTTTC
clone_size: .; j_call: TRBJ2-3; cdr3_length: 15; d_call: TRBD1; v_call: TRBV6-5; cdr3_aa: CASRSGQKSTDTQYF; cdr3_nt: TGTGCCAGCAGATCGGGACAGAAGAGCACAGATACGCAGTATTTT
clone_size: .; j_call: TRBJ2-1; cdr3_length: 11; d_call: .; v_call: TRBV28; cdr3_aa: CAVGAYNEQFF; cdr3_nt: TGTGCCGTAGGGGCCTACAATGAGCAGTTCTTC
clone_size: once; j_call: TRBJ1-1; cdr3_length: 14; d_call: TRBD1; v_call: TRBV11-1; cdr3_aa: CASILTGGNTEAFF; cdr3_nt: TGTGCCAGCATCCTGACAGGGGGGAACACTGAAGCTTTCTTT
clone_size: .; j_call: TRBJ2-7; cdr3_length: 15; d_call: TRBD2; v_call: TRBV7-2; cdr3_aa: CASSLLAGGTYEQYF; cdr3_nt: TGTGCCAGCAGCTTACTAGCGGGGGGAACCTACGAGCAGTACTTC
clone_size: medium-sized; j_call: TRBJ1-5; cdr3_length: 14; d_call: .; v_call: TRBV11-2; cdr3_aa: CASSFGQTNQPQHF; cdr3_nt: TGTGCCAGCAGCTTCGGACAGACCAATCAGCCCCAGCATTTT